This TCR beta chain was profiled in a study of T cell repertoires in cytomegalovirus infection. The wider study: Public TCR beta signatures indicated both CMV infection and matching HLA type. Study results and limitations: HLA-C-restricted, CMV-specific TCR beta clonotypes were dominant ex vivo. Carriers of CMV and the relevant HLA type were discriminated by public TCR beta frequency.

As regards this clonotype: Its specificity is unknown.

Germline V gives CDR1 DFQATT, CDR2 SNEGSKA (reference sequence). Trimming removed 0 bases from V and 4 bases from J, with 18 bases in between. The CDR3 sequence is 16 residues long. TCRdb analysed the reads with MiXCR anew, one entry per CDR3 protein. Altogether around 200,000 distinct CDR3 sequences are present, approximately 18% being singletons, with the ten largest covering 20% to 25%. This receptor was taken from a human donor in good health (CMV status not recorded). Some clones in this sample may be carry-over from other donors' samples. Sequencing used CD8+ T cells from PBMCs. The V call is TRBV20-1, the J call TRBJ2-5; D uncertain. CDR3 residues: CSARESAFVVSETQYF. CDR3 DNA: TGCAGTGCTAGAGAATCTGCGTTCGTGGTCTCAGAGACCCAGTACTTC.